The 6 T cell receptor beta chains below all came from one sample that was sequenced in a study of blood T cell repertoires in COVID-19. Data came from immunoSEQ multiplex PCR; TCRdb stores just in-frame clones and leaves some out. This table holds about 73,000 clones, roughly 80% found once. The sequencing input was peripheral blood. These TCRs come from a man between 60 and 75 years old with acute or convalescent COVID-19.

The chain links TRBV28 to TRBJ1-1, with TRBD1 matching over 9 bases. The germline gives CDR1 MDHEN, CDR2 SYDVKM. The CDR3 is made up of 19 amino acids. V lost 4 bases to trimming and J lost 0 bases; unmatched junction nucleotides: 15. The DNA for the CDR3 is TGTGCCAGCAGTTATCAGACAGGGGGGGAAGAGGGGATGAACACTGAAGCTTTCTTT. Its translation is CASSYQTGGEEGMNTEAFF.

V is TRBV19 and J is TRBJ2-1; D possibly corresponds to TRBD1 (5 bases). This CDR3 region has 14 residues. Looked up from germline, CDR1 is LNHDA and CDR2 is SQIVND (reference sequence). Deletions cut 4 bases from V and 4 bases from J, with 11 bases between. The CDR3: CASSTFQGYNEQFF. CDR3 nucleotides: TGTGCCAGTAGTACATTCCAGGGTTACAATGAGCAGTTCTTC.

This clone was counted a single time. This chain joins TRBV9 and TRBJ1-1; D unresolved. The germline CDR1 and CDR2 sequences are SGDLS and YYNGEE. V was cut by 0 bases and J by 9 bases, with 9 bases left in between. The CDR3 extends over 12 amino acids. CDR3 amino acids: CASSVVGEKAFF. The CDR3 nucleotides are TGTGCCAGCAGCGTAGTCGGGGAAAAAGCTTTCTTT.

The chain links TRBV15 to TRBJ2-4; tentative D call: TRBD1 (5 bases). Trimming removed 5 bases at V and 0 bases at J, with 14 bases between. Per germline, CDR1 LNHNV and CDR2 YYDKDF (reference sequence). The CDR3 consists of 16 residues. The DNA of the CDR3 is TGTGCCACCAGCGGAAGGGGTGACCTAGCCAAAAACATTCAGTACTTC. It yields the protein CATSGRGDLAKNIQYF.

The gene calls are TRBV27 and TRBJ2-3, with 8 bases fitting TRBD2. V gave up 8 bases and J gave up 8 bases; unmatched junction bases: 9. There are 13 residues in the CDR3. The germline V gene has CDR1 MNHEY and CDR2 SMNVEV (reference sequence). CDR3 coding DNA: TGTGCCAGCGCTGGGACTAGATATGGTACGCAGTATTTT. It specifies CASAGTRYGTQYF.

V usage is TRBV19 and J usage is TRBJ2-1, with 10 positions matching TRBD1. The CDR3 is made up of 14 amino acids. CDR1 is LNHDA and CDR2 is SQIVND in the germline V gene (reference sequence). V was pared by 6 bases and J by 5 bases, with 4 bases of the junction left unmatched. The CDR3 DNA follows: TGTGCCAGTAGCCCCGGGACAGGGGACAATGAGCAGTTCTTC. Encoded protein: CASSPGTGDNEQFF.